Below, one T cell receptor (beta chain) is given with its context. No antigen is known for it. The record originates from a study of T cell responses to AZD1222 COVID-19 vaccine. Overall study findings and caveats: Repertoire sampling happened only post peak T cell response.

From germline, CDR1 is MNHNY and CDR2 SVGAGI (reference sequence). The length of the CDR3 is 13 residues. Trimming took 7 bases from V and 9 from J, leaving 16 bases between them. Libraries were prepared by immunoSEQ multiplex PCR; TCRdb keeps only in-frame clonotypes and omits some of them. The sample lists around 150,000 clones, roughly 89% occurring once. Material: peripheral blood, obtained on day 0 of AZD1222 vaccination. This TCR was sampled from an adult in good health. This sequence joins TRBV6-6 and TRBJ1-5; D is uncertain. The CDR3 is CASKVSTNAPQHF. DNA for the CDR3: TGTGCCAGCAAGGTCAGCACCAATGCGCCCCAGCATTTT.